This TCR beta chain was profiled in a study of T-cell memory formation after mild COVID-19. General study points: Contracting CD4+ clones lay largely in CM and EM, with CD8+ ones residing in EMRA.

This clonotype has just a few counts. Antigen specificity is unknown. TCRdb processed the 5' RACE reads anew with MiXCR; each CDR3 protein has one entry. The data contain a few hundred thousand distinct CDR3 sequences, 20% to 25% of them singletons. J lost 9 bases, V lost 7 bases, and 9 bases had no gene match. The CDR3 length is 14 residues. CDR1 and CDR2 (germline): SGDLS, YYNGEE. The chain is built from TRBV9 and TRBJ2-1; 11 bases agree with TRBD2. The receptor was derived from a young man who had mild COVID-19 (a few samples of this study predate the infection). Cell type and time point are not known. Sequenced input: PBMCs or a T cell subset sorted from them (not recorded which). The CDR3 sequence: CASGVAGGRSEQFF. The CDR3 bases are TGTGCCAGCGGGGTAGCGGGGGGGCGGTCTGAGCAGTTCTTC. Drawing the rest from reference TRBV9 and TRBJ2-1, the complete variable domain is DSGVTQTPKHLITATGQRVTLRCSPRSGDLSVYWYQQSLDQGLQFLIQYYNGEERAKGNILERFSAQQFPDLHSELNLSSLELGDSALYFCASGVAGGRSEQFFGPGTRLTVL.